A single sample gave rise to the 30 T cell receptor beta chains below, sequenced in a study of a mutant IDH1 vaccine in newly diagnosed glioma. The sample's time point: week 35, safety follow-up. It was 300 ug of mutant IDH1 20-mer peptide that made up each vaccine dose, given with topical imiquimod. Antigen specificity for these receptors is unknown. Profiled with immunoSEQ multiplex PCR; TCRdb holds only in-frame clones, not every one. In the table there are about 58,000 clones, roughly 79% of which are singletons. The source was PBMCs, collected from a glioma patient whose treatment included an IDH1 peptide vaccine. These TCRs come from a man between 40 and 49 years old with glioma.

The chain uses TRBV7-2 and TRBJ1-2, with 8 bases lining up with TRBD1. Germline V gene data show CDR1 as SGHTA and CDR2 as FQGNSA. The length of the CDR3 is 14 residues. The trim removed 5 bases at V and 8 bases at J, leaving 10 bases unmatched. In DNA form, the CDR3 reads TGTGCCAGCAGCCCCAGCAGGGGGCGCTGGGGCTACACCTTC. Amino acids: CASSPSRGRWGYTF.

V and J are TRBV5-6 and TRBJ2-7; perhaps TRBD2 as D (6 bases). CDR3 length equals 17 residues. Germline values: CDR1 SGHDT, CDR2 YYEEEE. With 4 bases removed from V and 7 bases from J, the gap between germline ends came to 27 bases. The CDR3 DNA reads TGTGCCAGCAGCGCGGAGGGAGAGTTTGATATTTTAATAGAGCAGTACTTC. It specifies CASSAEGEFDILIEQYF.

The chain has TRBV5-1 and TRBJ2-5; no reliable D call. Deletions cut 4 bases from V and 1 base from J, with 17 bases between. From germline, CDR1 is SGHRS and CDR2 YFSETQ. The CDR3 runs to 16 residues. Here the CDR3 reads CASSGQTGFFQETQYF. The CDR3 nucleotides read TGCGCCAGCAGCGGGCAGACGGGTTTTTTCCAAGAGACCCAGTACTTC.

The rearrangement uses TRBV6-5 and TRBJ1-2; 9 bases line up with TRBD1. With 6 bases clipped from V and 1 base from J, the junction kept 6 bases outside the gene matches. The CDR3 is 15 amino acids. The germline V gene has CDR1 MNHEY and CDR2 SVGAGI. Here the CDR3 DNA reads TGTGCCAGCAGCTTCACAGGGGGCGGTAACTATGGCTACACCTTC. It specifies CASSFTGGGNYGYTF.

The chain is built from TRBV5-1 and TRBJ2-5; tentatively, D is TRBD2 (5 bases). Germline V gene data show CDR1 as SGHRS and CDR2 as YFSETQ. This CDR3 has 15 residues. Trimming took 0 bases from V and 2 from J, leaving 11 bases between them. The CDR3 sequence: CASSLGPTGQETQYF. In DNA, the CDR3 is TGCGCCAGCAGCTTGGGACCAACGGGGCAAGAGACCCAGTACTTC.

The chain employs TRBV10-3 and TRBJ2-7, with D uncertain. The germline V and J ends were trimmed by 3 bases and 2 bases, with 5 bases remaining between them. The CDR3 is 12 residues long. Germline values: CDR1 ENHRY, CDR2 SYGVKD. The DNA of the CDR3 is TGTGCCATCAGTGACAAAACCTACGAGCAGTACTTC. It codes for CAISDKTYEQYF.

V usage is TRBV7-8 and J usage is TRBJ2-7; D remains ambiguous. The CDR3 has 13 residues. Germline V gene sequence: CDR1 SGHVS, CDR2 FQNEAQ. V gave up 4 bases and J gave up 5 bases, with 12 bases separating them. The CDR3 sequence: CASSSPSGDEQYF. Written as DNA, the CDR3 is TGTGCCAGCAGCTCCCCGTCTGGGGACGAGCAGTACTTC.

The rearrangement joins TRBV2 to TRBJ1-2, with D uncertain. Trimming shortened V by 8 bases and J by 8 bases, and 12 bases separated the two germline ends. CDR3 length: 11 amino acids. The germline V gene encodes CDR1 SNHLY and CDR2 FYNNEI. Here the CDR3 DNA reads TGTGCCAGCCTACAGAGGGTAGGCTACACCTTC. Protein product: CASLQRVGYTF.

This clone was found once. The V call is TRBV7-8, the J call TRBJ2-1; D is perhaps TRBD1 (6 bases). CDR3 length: 14 amino acids. CDR1 is SGHVS and CDR2 is FQNEAQ in the germline V gene. The ends were cut back, 5 bases at V and 15 bases at J, with 23 bases in the middle. CDR3 loop: CASSQLQSVGTPFF. DNA of the CDR3: TGTGCCAGCAGCCAGCTACAGAGTGTGGGGACACCGTTCTTC.

This clone was recorded only once. V usage is TRBV30 and J usage is TRBJ2-7, with 9 bases fitting TRBD2. CDR3 size: 14 residues. CDR1 GTSNPN and CDR2 SVGIG come from the germline V gene (reference sequence). V shed 4 bases, J shed 5 bases, and the junction held 9 bases outside the gene matches. CDR3 protein: CAWTRSGGRNEQYF. The CDR3, as DNA: TGTGCCTGGACCCGCAGCGGGGGGCGAAACGAGCAGTACTTC.

This chain links TRBV6-5 with TRBJ2-6; no clear D. This CDR3 is built from 13 residues. Germline lookup yields CDR1 MNHEY and CDR2 SVGAGI. Trimming removed 3 bases at V and 4 bases at J, with 4 bases between. The CDR3 region is CASSYRGANVLTF. The CDR3 DNA is TGTGCCAGCAGTTATCGAGGGGCCAACGTCCTGACTTTC.

The chain uses TRBV6-1 and TRBJ1-5; 8 nucleotides align to TRBD1. V lost 6 bases and J lost 2; bases outside the gene matches: 3. The germline CDR1 and CDR2 sequences are MNHNS and SASEGT. This CDR3 has 14 residues. Written as DNA, the CDR3 is TGTGCCAGCAGCGACAGGGGTGGCAATCAGCCCCAGCATTTT. Protein product: CASSDRGGNQPQHF.

J is TRBJ2-2 and V is TRBV9, with D perhaps TRBD1 or TRBD2 (5 bases each). Germline V gives CDR1 SGDLS, CDR2 YYNGEE. This CDR3 has 18 amino acids. V shed 4 bases and J shed 3 bases, with 22 bases lying between them. The DNA for the CDR3 is TGTGCCAGCAGCCCCGGGACCCGATCCCGTTATTACACCGGGGAGCTGTTTTTT. Translating it yields CASSPGTRSRYYTGELFF.

The genes are TRBV19 and TRBJ2-5, with TRBD1 matching 10 bases. The junction had 4 bases not matched to a gene; V was cut back by 5 bases and J by 4 bases. Germline V lookup: CDR1 LNHDA, CDR2 SQIVND (reference sequence). This CDR3 has 14 amino acids. In DNA form, the CDR3 reads TGTGCCAGTAGTCTAAGACAGGGGGCAGAGACCCAGTACTTC. Amino acids: CASSLRQGAETQYF.

The rearrangement joins TRBV9 to TRBJ2-7; 7 nucleotides align to TRBD1. Per germline, CDR1 SGDLS and CDR2 YYNGEE. This CDR3 is 15 amino acids long. The V and J ends lost 4 bases and 3 bases, in that order; junction bases with no gene match: 10. The CDR3 region is CASSLTPGQNYEQYF. CDR3 DNA sequence: TGTGCCAGCAGCTTGACTCCGGGACAGAACTACGAGCAGTACTTC.

The chain recombines TRBV14 with TRBJ2-3, with D possibly matching TRBD2 (7 bases). Germline V gene data show CDR1 as SGHDN and CDR2 as FVKESK. V was trimmed by 3 bases and J by 0 bases, leaving 16 bases between them. The CDR3 consists of 17 residues. Here the CDR3 reads CASSQKRGGLSTDTQYF. CDR3 nucleotide sequence: TGTGCCAGCAGCCAGAAAAGGGGGGGACTCAGCACAGATACGCAGTATTTT.

This clone was seen a few times. V gene TRBV11-1 combines with J gene TRBJ2-1; 13 nucleotides agree with TRBD2. The germline V gene encodes CDR1 SGHAT and CDR2 FQDESV (reference sequence). The CDR3 sequence is 15 residues long. J was trimmed by 4 bases and V by 4 bases; bases with no gene match: 1. CDR3 region: CASSSGLAGYNEQFF. In DNA form, the CDR3 reads TGTGCCAGCAGCTCGGGACTAGCGGGATACAATGAGCAGTTCTTC.

The chain carries TRBV6-6 and TRBJ1-5; 8 bases match TRBD1. CDR3 size: 16 residues. In germline, CDR1 is MNHNY, CDR2 SVGAGI (reference sequence). V gave up 6 bases and J gave up 6 bases; unmatched junction bases: 13. Here the CDR3 DNA reads TGTGCCAGCAGACCTTGGACAGGGAGAGGCCCTCAGCCCCAGCATTTT. Translation: CASRPWTGRGPQPQHF.

CDR3 nucleotides: TGTGCCAGCAGCCAAGATTGGGGGAGGGGGCTTAATGAGCAGTTCTTC. Amino acid sequence: CASSQDWGRGLNEQFF. The V gene is TRBV14, the J gene TRBJ2-1, with D tentatively TRBD1 or TRBD2 (7 bases each). Germline-derived CDR1 and CDR2 are SGHDN and FVKESK. The CDR3 loop spans 16 amino acids. Trimming removed 0 bases from V and 7 bases from J, with 16 bases in between.

V and J are TRBV5-4 and TRBJ2-7; 7 bases line up with TRBD1. The CDR3 length is 12 residues. Germline V lookup: CDR1 SGHNT, CDR2 YYREEE (reference sequence). Trimming at V came to 6 bases and at J to 2 bases, leaving 2 bases not matched to a gene. CDR3 protein: CASKGQTYEQYF. As DNA, the CDR3 is TGTGCCAGCAAGGGACAGACCTACGAGCAGTACTTC.

This clone came up once. The rearrangement uses TRBV6-4 and TRBJ2-7; D remains unclear. The length of the CDR3 is 11 residues. V was shortened by 2 bases and J by 4 bases, with 3 bases between the two germline ends. Germline CDR1 reads MRHNA; CDR2 reads SNTAGT. CDR3 bases: TGTGCCAGCAGTGACGGGTACGAGCAGTACTTC. Translating gives CASSDGYEQYF.

As to this clone: This sample includes further DNA sequences coding for the same CDR3. The CDR3 reads CASSPGRGYEQYF. The CDR3, as DNA: TGTGCCAGCTCACCGGGAAGGGGGTACGAGCAGTACTTC. The chain has TRBV18 and TRBJ2-7; D is perhaps TRBD1 (6 bases). Germline CDR1 reads KGHSH; CDR2 reads LQKENI. This CDR3 has 13 residues. The V end was cut by 3 bases, the J end by 4 bases, with 10 bases between.

The chain is built from TRBV5-1 and TRBJ2-2; unclear D gene. Germline V lookup: CDR1 SGHRS, CDR2 YFSETQ. The V end lost 2 bases, the J end lost 8 bases, and 7 bases lay between the germline ends. The CDR3 contains 12 residues. In DNA, the CDR3 is TGCGCCAGCAGCTTCCCTACTGGGGAGCTGTTTTTT. Amino acids: CASSFPTGELFF.

This chain uses TRBV7-2 with TRBJ1-2; TRBD1 matches at 12 bases. V gave up 5 bases and J gave up 4 bases; unmatched junction bases: 11. CDR1 SGHTA and CDR2 FQGNSA come from the germline V gene. The CDR3 covers 17 residues. The CDR3 coding sequence is TGTGCCAGCAGCCAGGGCGGGGGACAGGGGGCCGCCTATGGCTACACCTTC. It specifies CASSQGGGQGAAYGYTF.

The V and J genes are TRBV30 and TRBJ2-7; D uncertain. The germline V and J ends were trimmed by 1 base and 6 bases, with 7 bases remaining between them. The germline V gene has CDR1 GTSNPN and CDR2 SVGIG (reference sequence). This CDR3 has 11 amino acids. The CDR3: CAWSAQSEQYF. CDR3 DNA sequence: TGTGCCTGGAGTGCACAGTCCGAGCAGTACTTC.

This clone was counted between two and nine times. This chain connects TRBV4-3 to TRBJ2-3, with 7 bases fitting TRBD2. CDR3 size: 21 residues. Germline V gene lookup returns CDR1 LGHNA and CDR2 YSLEER. The J segment lost 3 bases and the V segment lost 4 bases, leaving 25 bases of the junction unmatched. CDR3 sequence reads: CASSLCGGYMCRGGWTDTQYF. The CDR3 nucleotides are TGCGCCAGCAGCCTTTGCGGGGGTTACATGTGTAGGGGAGGTTGGACAGATACGCAGTATTTT.

The rearrangement links TRBV5-4 to TRBJ2-7; D is perhaps TRBD1 (5 bases). CDR1 is SGHNT, CDR2 YYREEE, per germline (reference sequence). Trimming stripped 5 bases from V and 3 bases from J, with 9 bases between. The CDR3 runs to 12 residues. Here the CDR3 DNA reads TGTGCCAGCAGATTAGACAGCTACGAGCAGTACTTC. Protein product: CASRLDSYEQYF.

The chain links TRBV29-1 to TRBJ2-1, with D perhaps TRBD2 (6 bases). The CDR3 is 17 amino acids. The ends were cut back, 1 base at V and 0 bases at J, with 16 bases in the middle. Germline CDR1 and CDR2: SQVTM and ANQGSEA. CDR3 DNA sequence: TGCAGCGTTGAAGGTTTTAGCGGTACAAGCTCCTACAATGAGCAGTTCTTC. Its protein is CSVEGFSGTSSYNEQFF.

The CDR3 spells CAWSPLSGTSGIREQYF. CDR3 coding DNA: TGTGCCTGGAGCCCCTTATCCGGGACTAGCGGGATTCGCGAGCAGTACTTC. The chain combines TRBV30 with TRBJ2-7; 13 bases match TRBD2. This CDR3 region has 17 residues. Losses at the gene ends were 3 bases for V and 6 bases for J; bases not matched to a gene: 14. Germline CDR1 is GTSNPN and CDR2 is SVGIG (reference sequence).

The rearrangement links TRBV7-2 to TRBJ2-2; D remains ambiguous. The germline V gene has CDR1 SGHTA and CDR2 FQGNSA. V gave up 5 bases and J gave up 8 bases, with 15 bases separating them. The CDR3 consists of 14 residues. The DNA of the CDR3 is TGTGCCAGCAGCCTAAATCCACCAGGAGGGGAGCTGTTTTTT. It is translated as CASSLNPPGGELFF.